Listed below are T cell receptor beta chains from one sample, sequenced in a study of sequential checkpoint blockade in melanoma. Method: immunoSEQ multiplex PCR; TCRdb's copy keeps in-frame clones and lacks some. The sample has roughly 12,000 clones, around two thirds seen once; the top ten hold about 20%. The sample was CD8+ T cells sorted from blood (inferred from file names), taken from a patient given nivolumab and ipilimumab in sequence. Every receptor here comes from a human donor with melanoma. Each CDR3 is given with its conserved first and last residue. D genes are given only for firm matches. A clone size is listed for some rows: how often the clone was seen (once, few, many), or a class if it is expanded.

>TRBV28|NA|TRBJ2-7|NA
CASSFGVTGYYEQYF
TGTGCCAGCAGTTTTGGAGTGACAGGATACTACGAGCAGTACTTC
>TRBV9|NA|TRBJ1-1|NA
CASSFGGGTEAFF
TGTGCCAGCAGCTTTGGGGGCGGCACTGAAGCTTTCTTT
>TRBV19|few|TRBJ1-1|TRBD1
CASTQGAPGGGEAFF
TGTGCCAGTACCCAAGGTGCCCCAGGGGGCGGTGAAGCTTTCTTT
>TRBV7-6|once|TRBJ2-7|NA
CASSFYFIVTAYF
TGTGCCAGCAGCTTCTACTTTATTGTAACAGCGTACTTC
>TRBV5-6|NA|TRBJ2-7|TRBD1
CASSFSLRDRGRYEQYF
TGTGCCAGCAGCTTCTCGCTCAGAGACAGGGGAAGGTACGAGCAGTACTTC
>TRBV11-2|NA|TRBJ1-5|NA
CASSVTGLKPQHF
TGTGCCAGCAGCGTCACAGGGCTGAAGCCCCAGCATTTT
>TRBV9|NA|TRBJ2-1|NA
CASSVIGADTYNEQFF
TGTGCCAGCAGCGTTATAGGGGCAGATACATACAATGAGCAGTTCTTC
>TRBV6-1|NA|TRBJ2-7|NA
CASSEITVPTYEQYF
TGTGCCAGCAGTGAAATAACAGTGCCTACCTACGAGCAGTACTTC
>TRBV28|NA|TRBJ2-1|TRBD2
CASSPIGGGSYNEQFF
TGTGCCAGCAGTCCCATCGGGGGGGGCTCCTACAATGAGCAGTTCTTC
>TRBV9|NA|TRBJ2-1|TRBD2
CASSPWRESAYNEQFF
TGTGCCAGCAGCCCCTGGCGGGAGTCAGCCTACAATGAGCAGTTCTTC
>TRBV4-1|NA|TRBJ2-1|TRBD1
CASSQGETGGHNEQFF
TGCGCCAGCAGCCAAGGCGAGACAGGGGGTCACAATGAGCAGTTCTTC
>TRBV12-2|few|TRBJ2-3|NA
CASRLSEDSGRPKYTDTQYF
TGTGCAAGTCGCTTATCTGAGGATAGCGGGAGGCCAAAATACACAGATACGCAGTATTTT
>TRBV19|NA|TRBJ2-1|TRBD2
CASSIGLANEQFF
TGTGCCAGTAGTATAGGACTAGCGAATGAGCAGTTCTTC
>TRBV18|once|TRBJ1-1|NA
CASSPPMGGYEAFF
TGTGCCAGCTCACCACCGATGGGGGGTTATGAAGCTTTCTTT
>TRBV12-5|NA|TRBJ1-3|TRBD1
CASGLKWGQGDTIYF
TGTGCTAGTGGTTTGAAGTGGGGACAGGGGGACACCATATATTTT
>TRBV6-6|NA|TRBJ2-1|TRBD2
CASSSERGGRNEQFF
TGTGCCAGCAGCAGCGAGCGGGGGGGCCGCAATGAGCAGTTCTTC
>TRBV6-5|NA|TRBJ2-7|TRBD1
CASSFGTGNEQYF
TGTGCCAGCAGTTTTGGGACAGGGAACGAGCAGTACTTC
>TRBV7-2|few|TRBJ2-7|NA
CARSLVRGRVGSYEQYF
TGTGCCAGAAGCTTGGTAAGGGGCAGGGTTGGCTCCTACGAGCAGTACTTC
>TRBV6-5|medium-sized|TRBJ2-7|TRBD1
CASSWTGEGEQYF
TGTGCCAGCAGTTGGACAGGGGAGGGCGAGCAGTACTTC
>TRBV7-2|NA|TRBJ2-1|NA
CASTWSSNNEQFF
TGTGCCAGCACCTGGTCAAGCAACAATGAGCAGTTCTTC
>TRBV2|NA|TRBJ1-1|NA
CASRYPGTEAFF
TGTGCCAGCAGATATCCCGGCACTGAAGCTTTCTTT
>TRBV9|NA|TRBJ1-1|TRBD1
CASSVAGTANTEAFF
TGTGCCAGCAGCGTAGCAGGGACAGCGAACACTGAAGCTTTCTTT
>TRBV30|NA|TRBJ2-1|TRBD1
CALGQSNIGEQFF
TGTGCCCTGGGACAGAGTAATATCGGTGAGCAGTTCTTC
>TRBV19|NA|TRBJ2-3|TRBD2
CASSIPAGASGTDTQYF
TGTGCCAGTAGTATCCCAGCGGGGGCGTCGGGCACAGATACGCAGTATTTT
>TRBV5-6|medium-sized|TRBJ2-7|NA
CASSLLFSQSLTYEQYF
TGTGCCAGCAGCTTGCTCTTTTCACAGTCCTTAACCTACGAGCAGTACTTC
>TRBV6-1|few|TRBJ2-5|NA
CASSEGGRGETQYF
TGTGCCAGCAGTGAAGGAGGGAGAGGAGAGACCCAGTACTTC
>TRBV19|NA|TRBJ2-7|NA
CASSIGGSRNYEQYF
TGTGCCAGTAGTATCGGCGGGTCACGGAACTACGAGCAGTACTTC
>TRBV11-2|NA|TRBJ2-1|TRBD2
CASSLDLGLAGFNEQFF
TGTGCCAGCAGCTTAGATCTTGGACTAGCGGGCTTCAATGAGCAGTTCTTC
>TRBV5-5|NA|TRBJ2-7|TRBD1
CASSLHGQGRTEQYF
TGTGCCAGCAGCTTGCACGGACAGGGGCGGACCGAGCAGTACTTC
>TRBV5-5|NA|TRBJ2-7|NA
CASSTGGYEQYF
TGTGCCAGCAGCACCGGGGGCTACGAGCAGTACTTC
>TRBV4-3|large|TRBJ1-5|NA
CASSQFGGNQPQHF
TGCGCCAGCAGCCAATTCGGTGGCAATCAGCCCCAGCATTTT
>TRBV7-6|once|TRBJ1-1|NA
CATQDIAEAFF
TGTGCCACCCAGGATATTGCTGAAGCTTTCTTT
>TRBV30|NA|TRBJ1-1|NA
CAWSTGMNTEAFF
TGTGCCTGGAGTACAGGGATGAACACTGAAGCTTTCTTT
>TRBV18|few|TRBJ2-7|NA
CASSPRVRSSYEQYF
TGTGCCAGCTCACCGAGGGTACGGAGCTCCTACGAGCAGTACTTC
>TRBV7-8|few|TRBJ2-3|NA
CASSLGPFDTQYF
TGTGCCAGCAGCTTAGGGCCTTTTGATACGCAGTATTTT
>TRBV7-9|NA|TRBJ1-6|NA
CASSLEGGHNSPLHF
TGTGCCAGCAGCTTAGAGGGGGGGCACAATTCACCCCTCCACTTT
>TRBV9|NA|TRBJ2-3|NA
CASSVHGQPASTDTQYF
TGTGCCAGCAGCGTCCATGGACAGCCAGCTAGCACAGATACGCAGTATTTT
>TRBV4-2|few|TRBJ2-7|NA
CASSQAGRAYEQYF
TGTGCCAGCAGCCAAGCAGGCAGGGCCTACGAGCAGTACTTC
>TRBV11-3|NA|TRBJ2-7|TRBD1
CASSGRQGANEQYF
TGTGCCAGCAGCGGAAGACAGGGGGCGAACGAGCAGTACTTC
>TRBV2|NA|TRBJ2-7|TRBD1
CASRSSGTGAYEQYF
TGTGCCAGCAGGTCCTCCGGGACAGGGGCCTACGAGCAGTACTTC
>TRBV25-1|NA|TRBJ2-1|NA
CASRHRDYNEQFF
TGTGCCAGCAGACACAGGGATTACAATGAGCAGTTCTTC
>TRBV6-1|once|TRBJ2-1|NA
CASSEMAVPLIPHEQFF
TGTGCCAGCAGTGAAATGGCTGTTCCTCTCATCCCTCATGAGCAGTTCTTC
>TRBV27|NA|TRBJ1-1|NA
CASSLSHTGQSEAFF
TGTGCCAGCAGTTTAAGCCATACAGGGCAAAGTGAAGCTTTCTTT
>TRBV19|NA|TRBJ2-1|NA
CASSIRGSYNEQFF
TGTGCCAGTAGTATACGGGGCTCCTACAATGAGCAGTTCTTC
>TRBV6-5|few|TRBJ2-1|TRBD1
CASGFQGASINEQFF
TGTGCCAGCGGTTTCCAGGGGGCCAGCATCAATGAGCAGTTCTTC
>TRBV4-1|NA|TRBJ2-1|TRBD2
CASSPGAGAGNEQFF
TGCGCCAGCAGCCCGGGCGCGGGAGCGGGTAATGAGCAGTTCTTC
>TRBV6-5|few|TRBJ1-1|NA
CASSYSETDMNTEAFF
TGTGCCAGCAGTTACTCCGAGACAGACATGAACACTGAAGCTTTCTTT
>TRBV9|NA|TRBJ1-1|NA
CASTTAHSFTVAEAFF
TGTGCCAGCACCACTGCACACAGTTTTACGGTGGCTGAAGCTTTCTTT
>TRBV9|NA|TRBJ1-4|TRBD1
CASSVKSGGEKLFF
TGTGCCAGCAGCGTAAAATCAGGGGGAGAAAAACTGTTTTTT
>TRBV11-3|NA|TRBJ2-7|NA
CASSVQGNTYEQYF
TGTGCCAGCAGTGTTCAGGGGAACACCTACGAGCAGTACTTC
>TRBV28|NA|TRBJ2-7|TRBD1
CASSAAGTGLYEQYF
TGTGCCAGCAGCGCCGCCGGGACAGGGCTGTACGAGCAGTACTTC
>TRBV6-5|few|TRBJ2-1|NA
CASSYLAGSSYNEQFF
TGTGCCAGCAGTTACCTGGCGGGGAGCTCCTACAATGAGCAGTTCTTC
>TRBV7-6|NA|TRBJ2-7|NA
CASSHRTGLGEQYF
TGTGCCAGCAGCCACCGAACAGGTCTGGGCGAGCAGTACTTC
>TRBV2|NA|TRBJ1-4|NA
CASLNWAATNEKLFF
TGTGCCAGCTTAAACTGGGCTGCAACTAATGAAAAACTGTTTTTT
>TRBV27|NA|TRBJ2-7|NA
CASSPSVRGSSYEQYF
TGTGCCAGCAGTCCCTCGGTGAGGGGGTCCTCCTACGAGCAGTACTTC
>TRBV5-4|NA|TRBJ1-2|TRBD1
CASSLDRGQGDYGYTF
TGTGCCAGCAGCCTCGACAGGGGGCAGGGTGACTATGGCTACACCTTC
>TRBV4-1|NA|TRBJ2-2|NA
CASSPGEATGELFF
TGCGCCAGCAGCCCCGGAGAGGCCACCGGGGAGCTGTTTTTT
>TRBV7-9|NA|TRBJ1-6|TRBD1
CASSFAIRDSGYGSPLHF
TGTGCCAGCAGCTTCGCGATTCGGGACAGCGGTTACGGTTCACCCCTCCACTTT
>TRBV27|once|TRBJ2-2|TRBD2
CASSSTSGRALVTGELFF
TGTGCCAGCAGTTCGACTAGCGGGAGGGCCTTGGTAACCGGGGAGCTGTTTTTT
>TRBV10-3|NA|TRBJ1-6|TRBD1
CAIRRTGDVGSPLHF
TGTGCCATCAGGCGGACAGGGGATGTAGGTTCACCCCTCCACTTT